The 32 T cell receptor beta chains below come from one sample, sequenced in a study of control samples from healthy donors and cancer patients (TCRdb year 2020). Receptors were amplified or captured by the immunoSEQ multiplex PCR assay. Entries here come from immuneACCESS through TCRdb and include only in-frame sequences with V and J called. Some clones fail to appear in such tables; in the studies checked, an unresolved V gene covers under half of the shortfall, and the cause of the remainder is unknown. The sample table shows about 94,000 clones, and roughly nine tenths are seen once. The ten largest clones capture 3% to 4.5% of the sample. Sequenced material: blood. The receptors originated from a woman under 30 in good health.

The gene calls are TRBV10-1 and TRBJ2-3; possible D gene TRBD2, 6 bases. This CDR3 spans 13 amino acids. From germline, CDR1 is WNHNN and CDR2 SYGVQD (reference sequence). V shed 8 bases and J shed 1 base, with 10 bases lying between them. In nucleotides, the CDR3 is TGCGCCAGCTCGGGACTCCGCACAGATACGCAGTATTTT. Encoded protein: CASSGLRTDTQYF.

The rearrangement links TRBV7-9 to TRBJ2-3; unclear D gene. This CDR3 has 11 residues. V dropped 3 bases and J dropped 3 bases, with 1 base sitting between them. Looked up from germline, CDR1 is SEHNR and CDR2 is FQNEAQ (reference sequence). CDR3 sequence (DNA): TGTGCCAGCAGCTTGACAGATACGCAGTATTTT. This gives the protein CASSLTDTQYF.

The CDR3 region has the DNA TGTGCCAGCAGCCCCCCGACAGGGGGCATTACTGAAGCTTTCTTT. It encodes CASSPPTGGITEAFF. This chain connects TRBV5-4 to TRBJ1-1; 10 bases align to TRBD1. The trim removed 4 bases at V and 5 bases at J, leaving 8 bases unmatched. Germline CDR1 SGHNT, CDR2 YYREEE (reference sequence). The CDR3 has 15 amino acids.

V and J are TRBV7-3 and TRBJ2-3; TRBD2 is a possible D gene (5 bases). Germline CDR1 and CDR2: SGHTA and FQGTGA. The CDR3 is 14 residues long. With 1 base removed from V and 4 bases from J, the gap between germline ends came to 9 bases. The CDR3, as DNA: TGTGCCAGCAGCTTAAGGGGAGAGGCAGATACGCAGTATTTT. Translated, it gives CASSLRGEADTQYF.

The chain uses TRBV9 and TRBJ2-3; D not certain. This CDR3 contains 8 residues. Trimming pared 8 bases from V and 13 bases from J, leaving 8 bases between. The germline CDR1 and CDR2 sequences are SGDLS and YYNGEE. Written as DNA, the CDR3 is TGTGCCAGTTCGAGTGAGTATTTT. Translation gives CASSSEYF.

The chain links TRBV10-3 to TRBJ1-5; D unresolved. V was trimmed by 7 bases and J by 4 bases, leaving 11 bases between them. The CDR3 spans 13 residues. Germline V lookup: CDR1 ENHRY, CDR2 SYGVKD. CDR3 amino acids: CAINMAENQPQHF. CDR3 bases: TGTGCCATCAATATGGCGGAGAATCAGCCCCAGCATTTT.

This clone was detected only once. The junction departs from germline at one end; a sequencing error may be responsible. The CDR3 spells CASSTSALLQIF. The CDR3 nucleotides are TGTGCCAGCAGTACTAGCGCACTCCTCCAGATCTTC. V usage is TRBV6-5 and J usage is TRBJ2-1, with 7 bases lining up with TRBD2. Germline V gene data show CDR1 as MNHEY and CDR2 as SVGAGI. This CDR3 is 12 amino acids long.

The chain is built from TRBV30 and TRBJ1-2; no clear D gene. The CDR3 is 12 amino acids. The V gene's germline CDR1 is GTSNPN and CDR2 SVGIG (reference sequence). V lost 0 bases, J lost 3 bases, and 5 bases lay in between. Here the CDR3 DNA reads TGTGCCTGGAGTGTGCCACACTATGGCTACACCTTC. Residues: CAWSVPHYGYTF.

Details on this clone: Other DNA sequences within the sample encode an identical CDR3. The gene calls are TRBV5-1 and TRBJ2-7; 9 bases line up with TRBD2. Trimming at V came to 4 bases and at J to 2 bases, leaving 7 bases not matched to a gene. This CDR3 has 15 residues. CDR1 is SGHRS and CDR2 is YFSETQ in the germline V gene. The DNA of the CDR3 is TGCGCCAGCAGCCTGGGGGGCGGGGGGGCCTACGAGCAGTACTTC. Translation: CASSLGGGGAYEQYF.

The gene calls are TRBV19 and TRBJ1-2; D remains unclear. The CDR3 has 14 residues. CDR1 is LNHDA, CDR2 SQIVND, per germline (reference sequence). Trimming left V 10 bases short and J 4 bases short, with 19 bases between. Here the CDR3 reads CATTPPLGVYGYTF. For the CDR3, the DNA is TGTGCCACCACACCCCCCCTAGGAGTCTATGGCTACACCTTC.

This clone was counted between two and nine times. This chain uses TRBV18 with TRBJ2-2; D may be TRBD1 (5 bases). CDR3 length equals 14 residues. Deletions cut 1 base from V and 6 bases from J, with 9 bases between. The germline V gene has CDR1 KGHSH and CDR2 LQKENI. CDR3 in DNA: TGTGCCAGCTCACCACTGACAGATCCCGGGGAGCTGTTTTTT. As protein: CASSPLTDPGELFF. Filled out from reference TRBV18 and TRBJ2-2, the complete variable domain reads NAGVMQNPRHLVRRRGQEARLRCSPMKGHSHVYWYRQLPEEGLKFMVYLQKENIIDESGMPKERFSAEFPKEGPSILRIQQVVRGDSAAYFCASSPLTDPGELFFGEGSRLTVL.

This chain connects TRBV15 to TRBJ2-5, with D perhaps matching TRBD1 (6 bases). Germline assignment: CDR1 LNHNV and CDR2 YYDKDF (reference sequence). The CDR3 is made up of 15 amino acids. Trimming left V 1 base short and J 2 bases short, with 11 bases between. The DNA of the CDR3 is TGTGCCACCAGCAGAGGGGGGCAGGGACAAGAGACCCAGTACTTC. As protein: CATSRGGQGQETQYF.

The V gene is TRBV4-1, the J gene TRBJ2-3; D ambiguous. V dropped 0 bases and J dropped 7 bases, with 8 bases sitting between them. CDR1 is MGHRA, CDR2 YSYEKL, per germline. The CDR3 runs 13 residues. CDR3 amino acids: CASSQDSANTQYF. The DNA for the CDR3 is TGCGCCAGCAGCCAAGACTCGGCAAATACGCAGTATTTT.

The chain joins TRBV3-1 (or the pseudogene TRBV3-2) to TRBJ1-3, with TRBD1 as a possible D gene (5 bases). Trimming removed 0 bases from V and 1 base from J, with 13 bases in between. The CDR3 consists of 17 residues. Germline lookup yields CDR1 LGHDT and CDR2 YNNKEL (reference sequence). CDR3 amino acids: CASSQDPGFWSGNTIYF. The CDR3 nucleotides read TGTGCCAGCAGCCAAGATCCAGGGTTTTGGTCTGGAAACACCATATATTTT.

The chain has TRBV6-4 and TRBJ1-1; weak D call: TRBD1 (5 bases). Germline assignment: CDR1 MRHNA and CDR2 SNTAGT. V lost 6 bases and J 2 bases, leaving 13 bases between the germline ends. The CDR3 has 14 amino acids. This CDR3 reads CASSESGLNTEAFF. As DNA, the CDR3 is TGTGCCAGCAGCGAGTCAGGGTTAAACACTGAAGCTTTCTTT.

The table lists this clone with a count of one. This chain uses TRBV7-6 with TRBJ1-1; D call uncertain. Deletions cut 2 bases from V and 1 base from J, with 8 bases between. The CDR3 loop spans 14 amino acids. Germline CDR1 SGHVS, CDR2 FNYEAQ. The CDR3 coding sequence is TGTGCCAGCAGCTTATCGGCGGCGAACACTGAAGCTTTCTTT. Translated: CASSLSAANTEAFF.

This sequence joins TRBV7-8 and TRBJ1-2; D uncertain. Trimming removed 3 bases from V and 5 bases from J, with 10 bases in between. CDR1 is SGHVS, CDR2 FQNEAQ, per germline. The length of the CDR3 is 13 residues. The CDR3, as DNA: TGTGCCAGCAGCTTCGGACCCGAATATGGCTACACCTTC. Encoded protein: CASSFGPEYGYTF.

V and J are TRBV20-1 and TRBJ1-1; possibly TRBD1 for D (5 bases). The CDR3 is 12 amino acids. Germline CDR1 reads DFQATT; CDR2 reads SNEGSKA (reference sequence). The V and J ends lost 3 bases and 7 bases respectively, with 12 bases between them. CDR3 residues: CSASVGPNEAFF. DNA of the CDR3: TGCAGTGCTAGTGTGGGACCTAATGAAGCTTTCTTT.

The chain is built from TRBV27 and TRBJ2-3; D is unresolved. Germline-derived CDR1 and CDR2 are MNHEY and SMNVEV (reference sequence). Trimming cost V 6 bases and J 0 bases, with 13 bases left between them. There are 15 residues in the CDR3. CDR3 coding DNA: TGTGCCAGCAGACCCTTAAGCCTTAGCACAGATACGCAGTATTTT. Translated, it gives CASRPLSLSTDTQYF.

This chain uses TRBV20-1 with TRBJ2-1, with D hard to call. Germline V lookup: CDR1 DFQATT, CDR2 SNEGSKA (reference sequence). V was pared by 8 bases and J by 14 bases, with 16 bases between. This CDR3 is built from 10 residues. CDR3 loop: CSYRNGSEFF. The DNA for the CDR3 is TGCAGTTATCGGAATGGGTCTGAGTTCTTC.

The DNA of the CDR3 is TGTGCCAGTAAAGATTACTATAATGAAAAACTGTTTTTT. This sequence encodes CASKDYYNEKLFF. V and J are TRBV19 and TRBJ1-4, with D uncertain. The CDR3 totals 13 residues. Trimming took off 7 bases at V and 4 bases at J, with 10 bases between the two ends. Germline lookup yields CDR1 LNHDA and CDR2 SQIVND (reference sequence). The entire variable domain, with the rest obtained from reference TRBV19 and TRBJ1-4, is as follows: DGGITQSPKYLFRKEGQNVTLSCEQNLNHDAMYWYRQDPGQGLRLIYYSQIVNDFQKGDIAEGYSVSREKKESFPLTVTSAQKNPTAFYLCASKDYYNEKLFFGSGTQLSVL.

This clone was picked up one time. This chain connects TRBV3-1 (or the pseudogene TRBV3-2) to TRBJ1-1, with a tentative D call TRBD1 (6 bases). V lost 3 bases and J lost 11, with 13 bases in between. Germline V gives CDR1 LGHDT, CDR2 YNNKEL (reference sequence). This CDR3 is 12 amino acids long. This CDR3 reads CASSQGTRYAFF. In nucleotides, the CDR3 is TGTGCCAGCAGCCAGGGGACACGGTACGCTTTCTTT.

The V gene is TRBV5-1, the J gene TRBJ2-5; D uncertain. The V end was cut by 0 bases, the J end by 0 bases, with 6 bases between. The CDR3 has 14 amino acids. CDR1 SGHRS and CDR2 YFSETQ come from the germline V gene. The CDR3 protein is CASSLGPNQETQYF. The CDR3, as DNA: TGCGCCAGCAGCTTGGGTCCGAACCAAGAGACCCAGTACTTC.

The chain uses TRBV5-4 and TRBJ2-3, with 7 positions matching TRBD1. CDR3 length: 17 amino acids. V shed 2 bases, J shed 7 bases, and the junction held 16 bases outside the gene matches. Per germline, CDR1 SGHNT and CDR2 YYREEE (reference sequence). The CDR3 loop reads CASSFPDEGAITHTQYF. In nucleotides, the CDR3 is TGTGCCAGCAGCTTTCCCGACGAGGGGGCGATTACACATACGCAGTATTTT.

V is TRBV2 and J is TRBJ2-5, with D unclear. This CDR3 region has 11 residues. V lost 3 bases and J 9 bases, leaving 8 bases between the germline ends. The germline CDR1 and CDR2 sequences are SNHLY and FYNNEI. CDR3 in amino acids: CASSDPAPQYF. DNA for the CDR3: TGTGCCAGCAGTGATCCGGCCCCCCAGTACTTC.

This chain links TRBV5-1 with TRBJ1-1, with D unclear. Trimming left V 0 bases short and J 0 bases short, with 9 bases between. The CDR3 is made up of 15 amino acids. Germline loops: CDR1 SGHRS, CDR2 YFSETQ. In nucleotides, the CDR3 is TGCGCCAGCAGCTTGGTGGGAGTGGTGAACACTGAAGCTTTCTTT. Amino acid sequence: CASSLVGVVNTEAFF.

The genes are TRBV4-1 and TRBJ2-3; D might be TRBD1 (5 bases). CDR1 and CDR2 (germline): MGHRA, YSYEKL. The CDR3 extends over 16 amino acids. Trimming took 0 bases from V and 0 from J, leaving 10 bases between them. The CDR3 loop reads CASSQDSRGSTDTQYF. The CDR3 DNA sequence: TGCGCCAGCAGCCAAGATTCAAGGGGTAGCACAGATACGCAGTATTTT.

The chain is built from TRBV15 and TRBJ2-3; 8 positions agree with TRBD2. Unmatched junction bases numbered 15, after V lost 9 bases and J lost 4 bases. This CDR3 is 16 amino acids long. Looked up from germline, CDR1 is LNHNV and CDR2 is YYDKDF (reference sequence). The CDR3 nucleotides are TGTGCCACAAAACTCGGGGGGGCCATTAGTGCAGATACGCAGTATTTT. Protein: CATKLGGAISADTQYF.

The chain couples TRBV24-1 to TRBJ2-1; D gene ambiguous. The germline CDR1 and CDR2 sequences are KGHDR and SFDVKD. V lost 3 bases and J 6 bases, leaving 8 bases between the germline ends. This CDR3 region has 13 residues. Here the CDR3 reads CATSDTTSNEQFF. The CDR3 bases are TGTGCCACCAGTGATACAACAAGCAATGAGCAGTTCTTC.

The chain carries TRBV7-9 and TRBJ2-7, with 9 bases that match TRBD1. The CDR3 length is 14 residues. The V and J ends lost 1 base and 5 bases, in that order; junction bases with no gene match: 3. Germline V lookup: CDR1 SEHNR, CDR2 FQNEAQ (reference sequence). CDR3 amino acids: CASSLDRGRDEQYF. DNA of the CDR3: TGTGCCAGCAGCTTAGACAGGGGGCGCGACGAGCAGTACTTC. The full variable domain, in which reference TRBV7-9 and TRBJ2-7 provide the parts outside the CDR3, is DTGVSQNPRHKITKRGQNVTFRCDPISEHNRLYWYRQTLGQGPEFLTYFQNEAQLEKSRLLSDRFSAERPKGSFSTLEIQRTEQGDSAMYLCASSLDRGRDEQYFGPGTRLTVT.

V usage is TRBV18 and J usage is TRBJ2-7, with D perhaps TRBD1 (6 bases). Germline V lookup: CDR1 KGHSH, CDR2 LQKENI. The CDR3 runs 14 residues. V lost 4 bases, J lost 1 base, and 11 bases lay in between. CDR3 amino acids: CASSLDQGSYEQYF. CDR3 nucleotides: TGTGCCAGCTCACTCGATCAGGGGTCCTACGAGCAGTACTTC.

The J gene is TRBJ2-5, the V gene TRBV3-1 (or the pseudogene TRBV3-2); D unclear. The germline CDR1 and CDR2 sequences are LGHDT and YNNKEL (reference sequence). V was pared by 4 bases and J by 1 base, with 7 bases between. This CDR3 has 13 amino acids. CDR3 loop: CASSPGIQETQYF. The DNA for the CDR3 is TGTGCCAGCAGCCCGGGTATCCAAGAGACCCAGTACTTC.